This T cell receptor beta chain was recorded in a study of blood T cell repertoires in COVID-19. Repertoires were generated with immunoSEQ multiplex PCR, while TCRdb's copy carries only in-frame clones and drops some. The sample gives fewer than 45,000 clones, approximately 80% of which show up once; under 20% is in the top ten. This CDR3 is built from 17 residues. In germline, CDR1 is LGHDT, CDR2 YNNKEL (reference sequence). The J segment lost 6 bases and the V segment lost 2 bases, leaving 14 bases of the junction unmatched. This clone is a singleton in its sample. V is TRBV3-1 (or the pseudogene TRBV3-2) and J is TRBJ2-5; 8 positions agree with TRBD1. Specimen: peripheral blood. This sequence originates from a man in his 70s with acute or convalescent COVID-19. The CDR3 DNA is TGTGCCAGCAGCCAAAGGGTCAAACAGGGGGTTGAAAAGACCCAGTACTTC. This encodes CASSQRVKQGVEKTQYF.